The 11 T cell receptor beta chains below were found in one sample sequenced in a study of cytomegalovirus exposure and HLA in healthy donors. The PCR used 60 Vbeta and 13 Jbeta primers. The data were produced by immunoSEQ multiplex PCR, yet TCRdb's version contains in-frame clones alone and is incomplete. The table has 95,000 to 150,000 clones, about 85% seen once. The sequencing sample was made of PBMCs. All receptors derive from a man aged 18 to 30 in good health and CMV-seropositive.

Note on this clone: At one of its ends the junction is not consistent with the germline gene, which may arise from a read error. This rearrangement joins TRBV30 to TRBJ1-5, with 9 bases lining up with TRBD1. CDR1 and CDR2 (germline): GTSNPN, SVGIG (reference sequence). There are 16 residues in the CDR3. DNA of the CDR3: TGTGCCTGGGGTGTAGCCGGGACAGGGCTCGTGCAGCCCCAGCATTTT. Translation gives CAWGVAGTGLVQPQHF. The full variable domain, completed using reference TRBV30 and TRBJ1-5, is SQTIHQWPATLVQPVGSPLSLECTVEGTSNPNLYWYRQAAGRGLQLLFYSVGIGQISSEVPQNLSASRPQDRQFILSSKKLLLSDSGFYLCAWGVAGTGLVQPQHFGDGTRLSIL.

This rearrangement joins TRBV4-1 to TRBJ2-7; D uncertain. Germline CDR1 and CDR2: MGHRA and YSYEKL. This CDR3 has 13 amino acids. V was pared by 4 bases and J by 5 bases, with 12 bases between. CDR3 sequence reads: CASSPGMSHEQYF. CDR3 in DNA: TGCGCCAGCAGCCCAGGAATGTCCCACGAGCAGTACTTC.

This clone was counted once. The rearrangement uses TRBV19 and TRBJ2-5, with D tentatively TRBD2 (5 bases). CDR1 and CDR2 from the germline V gene are LNHDA and SQIVND (reference sequence). This CDR3 region has 13 residues. The V end was cut by 5 bases, the J end by 5 bases, with 12 bases between. CDR3 nucleotides: TGTGCCAGTAGTGGTCCTAGCAGGGAGACCCAGTACTTC. Residues: CASSGPSRETQYF.

The sample holds a few counts of this clone. The V gene is TRBV7-6, the J gene TRBJ1-2, with D unclear. Germline-derived CDR1 and CDR2 are SGHVS and FNYEAQ. V lost 1 base to trimming and J lost 6 bases, with 15 bases between them. CDR3 size: 15 residues. The CDR3 is CASSLGGLWEDGYTF. The CDR3, as DNA: TGTGCCAGCAGCTTAGGGGGTTTGTGGGAGGATGGCTACACCTTC. The whole variable domain, remainder taken from reference TRBV7-6 and TRBJ1-2, is GAGVSQSPRYKVTKRGQDVALRCDPISGHVSLYWYRQALGQGPEFLTYFNYEAQQDKSGLPNDRFSAERPEGSISTLTIQRTEQRDSAMYRCASSLGGLWEDGYTFGSGTRLTVV.

V and J are TRBV4-3 and TRBJ2-2; possibly TRBD2 for D (6 bases). The CDR3 totals 15 residues. The V gene's germline CDR1 is LGHNA and CDR2 YSLEER. V lost 0 bases, J lost 9 bases, and 14 bases lay in between. The CDR3 coding sequence is TGCGCCAGCAGCCAAGATCAGACTAGTATCAGGGAGCTGTTTTTT. Residues: CASSQDQTSIRELFF.

The table lists this clone with a few counts. V is TRBV5-5 and J is TRBJ2-2; 7 nucleotides match TRBD1. The germline V gene encodes CDR1 SGHKS and CDR2 YYEKEE (reference sequence). J was trimmed by 5 bases and V by 0 bases; bases with no gene match: 7. This CDR3 has 16 amino acids. The CDR3 spells CASSLVGTVGTGELFF. The CDR3 coding sequence is TGTGCCAGCAGCTTGGTGGGGACAGTTGGGACCGGGGAGCTGTTTTTT. Complete variable domain (other parts from reference TRBV5-5 and TRBJ2-2): DAGVTQSPTHLIKTRGQQVTLRCSPISGHKSVSWYQQVLGQGPQFIFQYYEKEERGRGNFPDRFSARQFPNYSSELNVNALLLGDSALYLCASSLVGTVGTGELFFGEGSRLTVL.

About this clone: The junction departs from the called germline gene at one end, perhaps through a read error. The CDR3 here is CSSSRGGGNTEAFF. The DNA for the CDR3 is TGTTCCAGCAGCCGAGGGGGGGGGAACACTGAAGCTTTCTTT. The V and J genes are TRBV7-9 and TRBJ1-1; the D gene is possibly TRBD1 (6 bases). Germline V CDR1 and CDR2: SEHNR, FQNEAQ (reference sequence). This CDR3 contains 14 residues.

V and J are TRBV5-5 and TRBJ2-5, with D hard to call. The germline V gene has CDR1 SGHKS and CDR2 YYEKEE (reference sequence). Trimming stripped 2 bases from V and 0 bases from J, with 5 bases between. The CDR3 extends over 13 amino acids. CDR3 nucleotide sequence: TGTGCCAGCAGCTTTACAGACCAAGAGACCCAGTACTTC. This codes for CASSFTDQETQYF.

V is TRBV19 and J is TRBJ1-2; 8 nucleotides agree with TRBD1. The CDR3 is 14 residues long. Germline loops: CDR1 LNHDA, CDR2 SQIVND (reference sequence). J was trimmed by 8 bases and V by 7 bases; bases with no gene match: 12. CDR3: CASIRTGGFQGYTF. CDR3 sequence (DNA): TGTGCCAGTATTCGAACAGGGGGATTTCAGGGCTACACCTTC.

The V gene is TRBV7-8, the J gene TRBJ2-1, with unresolved D. This CDR3 spans 11 amino acids. The V gene's germline CDR1 is SGHVS and CDR2 FQNEAQ. The germline V and J ends were trimmed by 4 bases and 9 bases, with 7 bases remaining between them. The CDR3 DNA reads TGTGCCAGCAGCTACCAGGTTGAGCAGTTCTTC. Protein sequence: CASSYQVEQFF.

V and J are TRBV9 and TRBJ2-2, with TRBD1 identical over 8 bases. Trimming at V came to 2 bases and at J to 3 bases, leaving 6 bases not matched to a gene. Germline assignment: CDR1 SGDLS and CDR2 YYNGEE. CDR3 length: 16 amino acids. The CDR3 spells CASSVSPGQDTGELFF. As DNA, the CDR3 is TGTGCCAGCAGCGTCTCCCCGGGACAGGACACCGGGGAGCTGTTTTTT.